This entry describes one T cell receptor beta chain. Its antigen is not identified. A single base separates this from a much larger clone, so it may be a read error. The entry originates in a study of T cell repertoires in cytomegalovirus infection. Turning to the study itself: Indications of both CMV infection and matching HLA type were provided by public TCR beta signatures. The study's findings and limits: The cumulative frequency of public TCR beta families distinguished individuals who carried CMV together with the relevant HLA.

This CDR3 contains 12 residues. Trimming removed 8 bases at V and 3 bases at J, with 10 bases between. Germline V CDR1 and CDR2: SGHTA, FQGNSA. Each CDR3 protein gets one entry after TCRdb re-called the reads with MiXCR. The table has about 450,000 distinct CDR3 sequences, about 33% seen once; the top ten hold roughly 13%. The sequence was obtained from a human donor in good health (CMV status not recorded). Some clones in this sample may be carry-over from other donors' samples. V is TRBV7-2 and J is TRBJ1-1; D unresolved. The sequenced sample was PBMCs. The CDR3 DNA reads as TGTGCCAGCTTTACAGTGCACACTGAAGCTTTCTTT. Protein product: CASFTVHTEAFF. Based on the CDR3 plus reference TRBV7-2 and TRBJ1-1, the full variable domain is GAGVSQSPSNKVTEKGKDVELRCDPISGHTALYWYRQSLGQGLEFLIYFQGNSAPDKSGLPSDRFSAERTGGSVSTLTIQRTQQEDSAVYLCASFTVHTEAFFGQGTRLTVV.